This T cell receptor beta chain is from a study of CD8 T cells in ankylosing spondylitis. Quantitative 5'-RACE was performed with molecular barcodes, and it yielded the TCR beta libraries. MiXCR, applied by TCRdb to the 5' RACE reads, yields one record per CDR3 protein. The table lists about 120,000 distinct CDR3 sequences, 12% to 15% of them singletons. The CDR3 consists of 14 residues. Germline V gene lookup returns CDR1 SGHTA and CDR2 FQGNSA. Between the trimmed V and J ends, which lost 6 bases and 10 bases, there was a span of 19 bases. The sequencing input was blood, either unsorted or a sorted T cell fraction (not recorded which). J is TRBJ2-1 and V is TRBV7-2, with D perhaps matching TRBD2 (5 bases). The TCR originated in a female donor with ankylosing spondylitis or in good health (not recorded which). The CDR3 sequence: CASRAPASRREQFF. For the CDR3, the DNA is TGTGCCAGCAGGGCTCCCGCTAGCCGCAGGGAGCAGTTCTTC.